This is a list of T cell receptor beta chains from one sample in a study of T cell responses to AZD1222 COVID-19 vaccine. The table came from immunoSEQ multiplex PCR; TCRdb's copy has only in-frame clones and leaves some out. The table lists roughly 150,000 clones, approximately 91% of them singletons, with roughly 3.8% in the top ten. Sample: peripheral blood, taken 28 days after the second AZD1222 dose. Receptors originate from an adult who received the AZD1222 COVID-19 vaccine. The CDR3 runs from the conserved cysteine through the conserved F or W. Each record gives: clone size, V gene, D gene, J gene, CDR3 protein, CDR3 DNA. D genes are given only for firm matches. The size of a clone is reported for some rows only, either as once, few or many, or as a class for expanded clones.

size: NA; V: TRBV4-2; D: NA; J: TRBJ2-3; CDR3: CASSQDDLDTQYF; DNA: TGTGCCAGCAGCCAAGACGATTTAGATACGCAGTATTTT
size: NA; V: TRBV27; D: NA; J: TRBJ1-1; CDR3: CASSLRGSNTEAFF; DNA: TGTGCCAGCAGTTTAAGGGGGTCGAACACTGAAGCTTTCTTT
size: NA; V: TRBV4-1; D: NA; J: TRBJ1-3; CDR3: CASSQTFVSGNTIYF; DNA: TGCGCCAGCAGCCAAACTTTTGTTTCAGGAAACACCATATATTTT
size: NA; V: TRBV2; D: NA; J: TRBJ1-1; CDR3: CASSEQGPSPEAFF; DNA: TGTGCCAGCAGTGAACAGGGGCCTTCCCCTGAAGCTTTCTTT
size: NA; V: TRBV6-5; D: NA; J: TRBJ1-2; CDR3: CASGRAGGNYGYTF; DNA: TGTGCCAGCGGAAGGGCCGGGGGGAACTATGGCTACACCTTC
size: once; V: TRBV4-3; D: TRBD2; J: TRBJ2-7; CDR3: CASSQDLSSGGLYEQYF; DNA: TGCGCCAGCAGCCAAGATTTGTCTAGCGGGGGACTCTACGAGCAGTACTTC
size: NA; V: TRBV28; D: NA; J: TRBJ1-5; CDR3: CASSFPGGGEGPQHF; DNA: TGTGCCAGCAGTTTCCCGGGGGGGGGCGAGGGGCCCCAGCATTTT
size: NA; V: TRBV3-1/TRBV3-2; D: NA; J: TRBJ2-2; CDR3: CASSQGARTNTGELFF; DNA: TGTGCCAGCAGCCAAGGAGCCAGGACGAACACCGGGGAGCTGTTTTTT
size: NA; V: TRBV5-1; D: NA; J: TRBJ1-1; CDR3: CASSLVDVRNTEAFF; DNA: TGCGCCAGCAGCTTGGTTGACGTCAGGAACACTGAAGCTTTCTTT
size: NA; V: TRBV4-2; D: TRBD2; J: TRBJ2-7; CDR3: CASSQELAGVDEQYF; DNA: TGTGCCAGCAGCCAAGAGCTAGCGGGGGTCGACGAGCAGTACTTC
size: once; V: TRBV19; D: NA; J: TRBJ2-2; CDR3: CASSIVGGVGTGELFF; DNA: TGTGCCAGTAGTATAGTAGGAGGGGTTGGCACCGGGGAGCTGTTTTTT
size: NA; V: TRBV3-1/TRBV3-2; D: TRBD2; J: TRBJ2-3; CDR3: CASSQVSGVGNTQYF; DNA: TGTGCCAGCAGCCAAGTTAGCGGGGTTGGGAATACGCAGTATTTT
size: once; V: TRBV3-1/TRBV3-2; D: NA; J: TRBJ1-2; CDR3: CASSLPGNYGYTF; DNA: TGTGCCAGCAGCCTGCCGGGTAACTATGGCTACACCTTC
size: NA; V: TRBV5-6; D: NA; J: TRBJ1-5; CDR3: CASSLSRDQPQHF; DNA: TGTGCCAGCAGCTTGTCCCGCGATCAGCCCCAGCATTTT
size: NA; V: TRBV29-1; D: NA; J: TRBJ1-2; CDR3: CSVEPGPLRYGYTF; DNA: TGCAGCGTTGAACCCGGACCCCTCCGTTATGGCTACACCTTC
size: NA; V: TRBV5-1; D: NA; J: TRBJ2-3; CDR3: CASSRSGGDTQYF; DNA: TGCGCCAGCAGTAGGTCAGGGGGGGATACGCAGTATTTT
size: once; V: TRBV3-1/TRBV3-2; D: NA; J: TRBJ2-2; CDR3: CASSQDLARGTGELFF; DNA: TGTGCCAGCAGCCAAGATCTCGCCCGCGGGACCGGGGAGCTGTTTTTT
size: NA; V: TRBV5-1; D: NA; J: TRBJ2-1; CDR3: CASSLDPAPFNEQFF; DNA: TGCGCCAGCAGCTTGGATCCGGCCCCGTTCAATGAGCAGTTCTTC
size: NA; V: TRBV7-9; D: NA; J: TRBJ1-4; CDR3: CASSQGASGVEKLFF; DNA: TGTGCCAGCAGCCAAGGGGCGTCAGGGGTTGAAAAACTGTTTTTT
size: NA; V: TRBV24-1; D: TRBD2; J: TRBJ2-7; CDR3: CATSDLEYRTSGGYEQYF; DNA: TGTGCCACCAGTGATTTAGAATATCGGACTAGCGGGGGCTACGAGCAGTACTTC